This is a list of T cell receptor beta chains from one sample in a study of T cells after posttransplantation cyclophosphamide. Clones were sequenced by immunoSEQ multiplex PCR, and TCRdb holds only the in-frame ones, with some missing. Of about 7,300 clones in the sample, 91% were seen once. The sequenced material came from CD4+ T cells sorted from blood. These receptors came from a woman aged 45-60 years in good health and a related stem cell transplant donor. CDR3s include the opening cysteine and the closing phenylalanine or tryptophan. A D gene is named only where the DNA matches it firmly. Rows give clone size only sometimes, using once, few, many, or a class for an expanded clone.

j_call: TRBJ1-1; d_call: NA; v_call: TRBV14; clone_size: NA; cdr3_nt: TGTGCCAGCAGCGCCCCACAGGGATTGGGTACTGAAGCTTTCTTT; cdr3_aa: CASSAPQGLGTEAFF
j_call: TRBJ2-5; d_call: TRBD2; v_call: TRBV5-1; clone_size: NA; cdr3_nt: TGCGCCAGCACCCCCCGGGGAGGGAGCCGGCAAGAGACCCAGTACTTC; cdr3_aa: CASTPRGGSRQETQYF
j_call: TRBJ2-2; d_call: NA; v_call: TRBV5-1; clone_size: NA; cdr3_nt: TGCGCCAGCAGCCCGGGATCGGCCGGGGAGCTGTTTTTT; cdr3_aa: CASSPGSAGELFF
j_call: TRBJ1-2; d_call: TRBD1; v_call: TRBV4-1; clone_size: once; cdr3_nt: TGCGCCAGCAGCCCAGTCGACAGGGACTATGGCTACACCTTC; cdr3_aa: CASSPVDRDYGYTF
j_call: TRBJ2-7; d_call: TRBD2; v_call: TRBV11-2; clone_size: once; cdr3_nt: TGTGCCAGCAGCCCTAGCGGGGGCTCCTACGAGCAGTACTTC; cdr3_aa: CASSPSGGSYEQYF
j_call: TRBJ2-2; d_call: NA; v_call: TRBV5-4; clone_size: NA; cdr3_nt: TGTGCCAGCAGTCCGGGACTTGACACCGGGGAGCTGTTTTTT; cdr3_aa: CASSPGLDTGELFF
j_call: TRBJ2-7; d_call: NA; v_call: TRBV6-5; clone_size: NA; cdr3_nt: TGTGCCAGCAGTTACTCGCCAGGGGAGATCGAGCAGTACTTC; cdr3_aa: CASSYSPGEIEQYF
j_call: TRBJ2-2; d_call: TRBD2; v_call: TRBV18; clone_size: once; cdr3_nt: TGTGCCAGCTCACCCCTTCAAGCGGGAGGTGGCACCGGGGAGCTGTTTTTT; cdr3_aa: CASSPLQAGGGTGELFF
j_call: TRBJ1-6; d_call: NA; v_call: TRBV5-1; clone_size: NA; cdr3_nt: TGCGCCAGCAGCTTGGGGACGGACATTAATTCACCCCTCCACTTT; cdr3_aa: CASSLGTDINSPLHF
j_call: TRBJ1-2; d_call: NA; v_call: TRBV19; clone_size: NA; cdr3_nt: TGTGCCAGTAGTGGCGGATGGGTGGGTGGCTACACCTTC; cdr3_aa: CASSGGWVGGYTF
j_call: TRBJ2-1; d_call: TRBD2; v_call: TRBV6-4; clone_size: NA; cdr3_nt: TGTGCCAGCAGGAGGGCTAGCGGGAGAGGGAATGAGCAGTTCTTC; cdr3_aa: CASRRASGRGNEQFF
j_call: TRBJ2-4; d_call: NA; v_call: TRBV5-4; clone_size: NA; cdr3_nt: TGTGCCAGCATGAAAGAGGGCCCAGGAAAAAACATTCAGTACTTC; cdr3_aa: CASMKEGPGKNIQYF
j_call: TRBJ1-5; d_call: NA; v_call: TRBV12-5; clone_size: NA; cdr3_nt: TGTGCTAGTGGTTTGGTACTCGGGACAATCAGTCAGCCCCAGCATTTT; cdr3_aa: CASGLVLGTISQPQHF
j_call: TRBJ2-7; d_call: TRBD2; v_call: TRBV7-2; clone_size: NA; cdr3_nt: TGTGCCAGCAGCGTTAGCGGGGGGCTCTCCTACGAGCAGTACTTC; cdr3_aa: CASSVSGGLSYEQYF
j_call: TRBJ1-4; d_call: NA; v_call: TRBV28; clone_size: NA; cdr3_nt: TGTGCCAGCAGTTCCCCGAGGTGGGCTAATGAAAAACTGTTTTTT; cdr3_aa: CASSSPRWANEKLFF
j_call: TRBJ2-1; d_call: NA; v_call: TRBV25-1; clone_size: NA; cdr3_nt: TGTGCCACGTCTGGTGCGGGGACTTACAATGAGCAGTTCTTC; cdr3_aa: CATSGAGTYNEQFF
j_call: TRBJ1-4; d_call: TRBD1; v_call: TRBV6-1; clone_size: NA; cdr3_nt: TGTGCCAGCAGACGGACAGGGAGTACTAATGAAAAACTGTTTTTT; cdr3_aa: CASRRTGSTNEKLFF
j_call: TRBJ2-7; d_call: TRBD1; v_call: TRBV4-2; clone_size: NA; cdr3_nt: TGTGCCAGCAGCCCCCCCGGGACAGGGGCCTACGAGCAGTACTTC; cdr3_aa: CASSPPGTGAYEQYF
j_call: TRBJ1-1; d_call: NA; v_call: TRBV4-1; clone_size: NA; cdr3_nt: TGCGCCAGCAGCCAAGACGAGACAGGCGCTTACTCGCGGGGGCTGAACACTGAAGCTTTCTTT; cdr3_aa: CASSQDETGAYSRGLNTEAFF
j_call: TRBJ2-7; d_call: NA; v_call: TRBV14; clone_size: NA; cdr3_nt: TGTGCCAGCAGCCAGGCCCCTGTTCGCTCCTACGAGCAGTACTTC; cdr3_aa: CASSQAPVRSYEQYF
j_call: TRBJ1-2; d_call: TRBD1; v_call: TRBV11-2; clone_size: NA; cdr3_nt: TGTGCCAGCAGCTCACTATCCCGGGACAGGGGGGGGAACTATGGCTACACCTTC; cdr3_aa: CASSSLSRDRGGNYGYTF
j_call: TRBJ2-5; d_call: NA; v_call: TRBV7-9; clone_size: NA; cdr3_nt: TGTGCCAGCAGCCCCGGACAGAACCAAGAGACCCAGTACTTC; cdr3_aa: CASSPGQNQETQYF
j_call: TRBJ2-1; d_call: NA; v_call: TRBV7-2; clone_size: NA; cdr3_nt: TGTGCCAGCAGCTTGGCCGGGGGTTCCAATGAGCAGTTCTTC; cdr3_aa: CASSLAGGSNEQFF
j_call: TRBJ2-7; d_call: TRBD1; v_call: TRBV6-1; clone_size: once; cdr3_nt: TGTGCCAGCTTGGACAGGCAATCGTCCTACGAGCAGTACTTC; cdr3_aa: CASLDRQSSYEQYF
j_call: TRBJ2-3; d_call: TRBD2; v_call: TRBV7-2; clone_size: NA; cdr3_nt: TGTGCCAGCAGCTTATGGGGTGTCGGGAGGGAGAGTACGCAGTATTTT; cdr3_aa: CASSLWGVGRESTQYF
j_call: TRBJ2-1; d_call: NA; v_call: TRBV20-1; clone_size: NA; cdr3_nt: TGCAGTGCTAGAGGACTATATGAGCAGTTCTTC; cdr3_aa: CSARGLYEQFF
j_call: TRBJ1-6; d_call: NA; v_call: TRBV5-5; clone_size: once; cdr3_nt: TGTGCCAGCAGCAACAGGGATACCCCTTTACTTCTCCACTTT; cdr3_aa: CASSNRDTPLLLHF
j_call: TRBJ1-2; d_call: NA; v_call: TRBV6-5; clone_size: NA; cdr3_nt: TGTGCCAGCAGTCCCGGACAGATGAACTATGGCTACACCTTC; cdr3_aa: CASSPGQMNYGYTF
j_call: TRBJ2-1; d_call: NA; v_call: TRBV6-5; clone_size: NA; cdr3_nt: TGTGCCAGCAAGCCTAGCAGGCCCTTCAATGAGCAGTTCTTC; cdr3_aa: CASKPSRPFNEQFF
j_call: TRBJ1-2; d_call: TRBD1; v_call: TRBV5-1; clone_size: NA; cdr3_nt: TGCGCCAGCAGGGAGGGACAGGGGGGCCCGTATGGCTACACCTTC; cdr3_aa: CASREGQGGPYGYTF
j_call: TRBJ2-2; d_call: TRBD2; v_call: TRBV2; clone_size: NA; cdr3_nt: TGTGCCAGCCGGTCCGGGACTAGCGGCGGGGAGCTGTTTTTT; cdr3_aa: CASRSGTSGGELFF
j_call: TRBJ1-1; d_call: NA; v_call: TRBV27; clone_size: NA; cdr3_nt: TGTGCCAGCAGTCGTACAGGGAGGAACACTGAAGCTTTCTTT; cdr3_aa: CASSRTGRNTEAFF
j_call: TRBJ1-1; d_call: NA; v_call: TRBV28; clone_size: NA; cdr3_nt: TGTGCCAGCAGTTTACAGTTCATGAACACTGAAGCTTTCTTT; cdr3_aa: CASSLQFMNTEAFF
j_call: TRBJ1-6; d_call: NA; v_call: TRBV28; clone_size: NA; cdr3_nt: TGTGCCAGCAGTTTCACTACAGGGATCACCTATAATTCACCCCTCCACTTT; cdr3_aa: CASSFTTGITYNSPLHF
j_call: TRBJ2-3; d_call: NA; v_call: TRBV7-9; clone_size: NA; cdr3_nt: TGTGCCAGCAGTTCACGTAGGGGCGGGACCACAGATACGCAGTATTTT; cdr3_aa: CASSSRRGGTTDTQYF
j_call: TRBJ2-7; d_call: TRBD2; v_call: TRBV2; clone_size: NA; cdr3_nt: TGTGCCAGCAGCCCTCCGCCGCGGCTAGCGGGAGGCTACGAGCAGTACTTC; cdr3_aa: CASSPPPRLAGGYEQYF
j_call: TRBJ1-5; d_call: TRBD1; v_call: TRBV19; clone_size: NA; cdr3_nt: TGTGCCAGTGGGCCGGGGGACAGTACAAGCTATAGCAATCAGCCCCAGCATTTT; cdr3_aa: CASGPGDSTSYSNQPQHF
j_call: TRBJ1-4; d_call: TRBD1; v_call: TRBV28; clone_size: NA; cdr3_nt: TGTGCCAGCAGTCGACAGGGGGTAGGGGAAAAACTGCTTTTT; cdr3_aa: CASSRQGVGEKLLF
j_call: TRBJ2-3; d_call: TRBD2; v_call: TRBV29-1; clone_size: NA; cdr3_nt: TGCAGCGTTGTCTCTGGGGGGGAAGGATTATCCACAGATACGCAGTATTTT; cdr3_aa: CSVVSGGEGLSTDTQYF
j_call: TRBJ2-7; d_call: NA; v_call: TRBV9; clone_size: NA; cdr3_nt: TGTGCCAGCAGCGTAAGCCACGGCAGGGGAGTCCACGAGCAGTACTTC; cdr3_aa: CASSVSHGRGVHEQYF
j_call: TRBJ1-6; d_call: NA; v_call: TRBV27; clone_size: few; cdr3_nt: TGTGCCAGCAGTTACCAGGGGAATGCCTATAATTCACCCCTCCACTTT; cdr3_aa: CASSYQGNAYNSPLHF
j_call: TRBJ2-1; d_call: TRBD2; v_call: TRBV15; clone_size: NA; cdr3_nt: TGTGCCACCAGCAGCCACGGGACTAGCGGGAGGGATGAGCAGTTCTTC; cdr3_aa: CATSSHGTSGRDEQFF
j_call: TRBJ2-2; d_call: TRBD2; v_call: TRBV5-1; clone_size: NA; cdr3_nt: TGCGCCAGCAGCCAGCGGGACGCCCCGGGCACCGGGGAGCTGTTTTTT; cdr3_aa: CASSQRDAPGTGELFF
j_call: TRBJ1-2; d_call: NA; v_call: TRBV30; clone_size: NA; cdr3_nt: TGTGCCTGGAGTGTACAGTTCGGGGCGGGGGACTATGGCTACACCTTC; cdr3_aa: CAWSVQFGAGDYGYTF
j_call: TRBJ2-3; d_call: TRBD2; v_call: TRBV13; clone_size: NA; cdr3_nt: TGTGCCAGCAGCTTAGAGACTAGCGGGGGGGCAGATACGCAGTATTTT; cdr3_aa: CASSLETSGGADTQYF
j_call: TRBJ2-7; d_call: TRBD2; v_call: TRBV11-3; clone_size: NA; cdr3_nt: TGTGCCAGCAGCATGGGACTAGCGGGATCCCACGAGCAGTACTTC; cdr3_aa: CASSMGLAGSHEQYF
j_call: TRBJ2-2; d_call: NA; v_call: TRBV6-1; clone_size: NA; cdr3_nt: TGTGCCAGCAGTGAAGAGGGGTATTACGACACCGGGGAGCTGTTTTTT; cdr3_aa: CASSEEGYYDTGELFF
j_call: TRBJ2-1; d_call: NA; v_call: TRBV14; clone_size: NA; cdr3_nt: TGTGCCAGCAGCCAACGGACTGGACAGCCCTACAATGAGCAGTTCTTC; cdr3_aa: CASSQRTGQPYNEQFF
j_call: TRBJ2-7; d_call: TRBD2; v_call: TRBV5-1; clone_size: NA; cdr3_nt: TGCGCCAGCAGCCCTAGCGGCAGCTCCTACGAGCAGTACTTC; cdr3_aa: CASSPSGSSYEQYF
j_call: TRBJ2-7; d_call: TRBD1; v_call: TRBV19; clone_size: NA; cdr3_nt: TGTGCCAGTAGTATCGGACAGGGACCAGACGAGCAGTACTTC; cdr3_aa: CASSIGQGPDEQYF
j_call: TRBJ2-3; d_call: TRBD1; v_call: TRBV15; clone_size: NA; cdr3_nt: TGTGCCACCACCCCTGGGACAGGGGAAACAGATACGCAGTATTTT; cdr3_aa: CATTPGTGETDTQYF
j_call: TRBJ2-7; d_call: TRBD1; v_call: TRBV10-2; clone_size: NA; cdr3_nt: TGCGCCAGCAACCCTGGACAGGCATACTACGAGCAGTACTTC; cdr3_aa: CASNPGQAYYEQYF
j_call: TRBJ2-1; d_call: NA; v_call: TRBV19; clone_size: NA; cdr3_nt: TGTGCCAGTAGTATTGGCGGGGATTCCTACAATGAGCAGTTCTTC; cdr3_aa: CASSIGGDSYNEQFF
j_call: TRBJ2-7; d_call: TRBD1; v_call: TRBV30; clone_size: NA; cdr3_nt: TGTGCCTGGAGACCGTGGACAGGGGGCAACGAGCAGTACTTC; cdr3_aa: CAWRPWTGGNEQYF
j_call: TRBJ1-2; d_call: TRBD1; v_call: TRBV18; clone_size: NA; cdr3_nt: TGTGCCAGCTCACCAACAGGGACAGGGATGAGGGGCTACACCTTC; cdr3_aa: CASSPTGTGMRGYTF
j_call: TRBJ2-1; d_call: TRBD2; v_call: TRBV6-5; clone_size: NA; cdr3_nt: TGTGCCAGCAGTTACTCGAGCCTAGCGGGAGTCAATGAGCAGTTCTTC; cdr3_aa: CASSYSSLAGVNEQFF
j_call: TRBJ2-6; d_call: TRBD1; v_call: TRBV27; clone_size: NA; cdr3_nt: TGTGCCAGCGGTCACAGGGGGCGCGGGGCCAACGTCCTGACTTTC; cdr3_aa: CASGHRGRGANVLTF
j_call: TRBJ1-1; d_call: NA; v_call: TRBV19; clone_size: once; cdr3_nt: TGTGCCAGTAGTATTCAGAACGCGGACACTGAAGCTTTCTTT; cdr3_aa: CASSIQNADTEAFF
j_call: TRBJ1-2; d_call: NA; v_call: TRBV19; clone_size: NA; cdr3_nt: TGTGCCAGCCGAGGACAACCTAACTATGGCTACACCTTC; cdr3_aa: CASRGQPNYGYTF